The clone carrying this T cell receptor beta chain has a count of ten or more. Its specificity is not known. This CDR3 contains 14 residues. V dropped 4 bases and J dropped 1 base, with 11 bases sitting between them. Germline V gene data show CDR1 as SGHRS and CDR2 as YFSETQ. The time point was: patch test 2, 6 weeks after DPC sensitization. Treatment meaning: therapeutic diphenylcyclopropenone sensitization with weekly scalp DPC. TCRdb processed the RACE reads anew with MiXCR; each CDR3 protein has one entry. The data show 65,000 to 90,000 distinct CDR3 sequences, less than 8.5% seen once. The sample originates from a study of human T cells and chemical hapten exposure. Study outcomes and limitations: Expanded TCRs clustered into significantly more large CDR3 similarity groups than controls, the analysis revealed.

This specimen was whole blood, taken in connection with sensitization to the hapten diphenylcyclopropenone (DPC). The TCR originated in a woman in her 30s with alopecia areata. Some clones in this sample may be carry-over from other donors' samples. The chain combines TRBV5-1 with TRBJ1-1; D is undetermined. The CDR3 spells CASSLGHGNTEAFF. CDR3 bases: TGCGCCAGCAGCCTTGGGCACGGGAACACTGAAGCTTTCTTT. Looking up the rest from reference TRBV5-1 and TRBJ1-1 gives the full variable domain: KAGVTQTPRYLIKTRGQQVTLSCSPISGHRSVSWYQQTPGQGLQFLFEYFSETQRNKGNFPGRFSGRQFSNSRSEMNVSTLELGDSALYLCASSLGHGNTEAFFGQGTRLTVV.